This T cell receptor (beta chain) was retrieved from a study of shared clonotypes between healthy human individuals. Study at large: The people who gave samples were a couple of women and a few men aged 18 to 49.

A remark on this clone: The antigen is undetermined. The same CDR3 arises from other DNA sequences in this sample as well.

The donors were all Caucasian adults (living in Nashville, Tennessee). General study findings and limits: It was anticipated that sequencing depth would influence how many clonotypes donors shared.

The deep-level immunoSEQ assay was used. Method: immunoSEQ multiplex PCR; TCRdb's copy keeps in-frame clones and lacks some. The sample records about 520,000 clones, 70% to 80% being singletons. The CDR3 loop spans 16 amino acids. In germline, CDR1 is SGHRS, CDR2 YFSETQ. Trimming removed 0 bases from V and 2 bases from J; junction bases left unmatched: 3. Sequenced input: PBMCs. The genes are TRBV5-1 and TRBJ2-2; 8 nucleotides match TRBD1. This clonotype was obtained from a woman aged 40 to 50 in good health. Some clones in this sample may be carry-over from other donors' samples. This CDR3 is CASSLVGQGNTGELFF. For the CDR3, the DNA is TGCGCCAGCAGCTTGGTTGGACAGGGTAACACCGGGGAGCTGTTTTTT.